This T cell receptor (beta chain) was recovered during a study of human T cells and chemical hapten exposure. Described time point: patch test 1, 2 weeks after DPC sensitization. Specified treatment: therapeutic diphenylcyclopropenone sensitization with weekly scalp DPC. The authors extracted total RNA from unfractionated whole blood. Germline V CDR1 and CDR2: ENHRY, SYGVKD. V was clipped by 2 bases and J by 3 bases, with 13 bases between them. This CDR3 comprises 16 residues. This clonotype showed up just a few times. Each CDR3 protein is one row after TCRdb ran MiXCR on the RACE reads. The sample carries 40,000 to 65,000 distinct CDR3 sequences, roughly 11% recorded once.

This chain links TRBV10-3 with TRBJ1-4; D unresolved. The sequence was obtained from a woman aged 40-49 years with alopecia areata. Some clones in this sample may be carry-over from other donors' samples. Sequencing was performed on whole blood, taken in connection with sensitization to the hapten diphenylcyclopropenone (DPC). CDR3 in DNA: TGTGCCATCAGTGAGACAGCGTCAGTCGCTAATGAAAAACTGTTTTTT. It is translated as CAISETASVANEKLFF.